Presented here are 18 T cell receptor beta chains from one specimen sequenced in a study of cytomegalovirus exposure and HLA in healthy donors. Primers: 60 Vbeta forward and 13 Jbeta reverse. Only in-frame clones appear in the TCRdb table, and some are missing; sequencing was by immunoSEQ multiplex PCR. Seen here are about 140,000 clones, more than 75% observed once, and the top ten hold over 2%. Sequencing was done on a sample of PBMCs. The receptors originated from a woman younger than 35 in good health and CMV-seropositive.

This rearrangement joins TRBV5-1 to TRBJ2-7; possibly TRBD1 or TRBD2 for D (5 bases each). Trimming shortened V by 4 bases and J by 3 bases, and 11 bases separated the two germline ends. Germline V gene data show CDR1 as SGHRS and CDR2 as YFSETQ. The CDR3 has 13 amino acids. The CDR3 DNA reads TGCGCCAGCAGCGTGGGACGGGACTACGAGCAGTACTTC. Its translation: CASSVGRDYEQYF.

This sequence joins TRBV28 and TRBJ2-1, with D perhaps matching TRBD2 (7 bases). V was shortened by 1 base and J by 0 bases, with 10 bases between the two germline ends. This CDR3 comprises 16 residues. CDR1 is MDHEN and CDR2 is SYDVKM in the germline V gene. The CDR3 bases are TGTGCCAGCAGTTTATTTGGGGGGGCCTCCTACAATGAGCAGTTCTTC. This encodes CASSLFGGASYNEQFF.

The sample holds a few counts of this clone. CDR3 sequence: CASSFGGIPRIGDSTMVYGYTF. CDR3 nucleotide sequence: TGTGCCAGCAGTTTCGGCGGGATACCGCGTATCGGAGACAGCACCATGGTCTATGGCTACACCTTC. This chain joins TRBV28 and TRBJ1-2; a weak D match, TRBD1 (5 bases). There are 22 residues in the CDR3. Germline lookup yields CDR1 MDHEN and CDR2 SYDVKM. V lost 3 bases and J 4 bases, leaving 36 bases between the germline ends.

The V and J genes are TRBV5-1 and TRBJ1-4; perhaps TRBD1 as D (6 bases). Germline V lookup: CDR1 SGHRS, CDR2 YFSETQ. This CDR3 has 15 amino acids. The V end lost 2 bases, the J end lost 8 bases, and 16 bases lay between the germline ends. The CDR3 DNA sequence: TGCGCCAGCAGCTTTGAAATAGGGGGTAGCGAAAAACTGTTTTTT. It translates to CASSFEIGGSEKLFF.

In nucleotides, the CDR3 is TGTGCCAGTACCCGAACCGGGACAGGGTCGCACGAGCAGTACTTC. Amino acids: CASTRTGTGSHEQYF. This sequence joins TRBV19 and TRBJ2-7, with 9 bases matching TRBD1. The V segment lost 7 bases and the J segment 5 bases; nucleotides outside the gene matches: 12. Germline-derived CDR1 and CDR2 are LNHDA and SQIVND (reference sequence). The CDR3 runs 15 residues.

This chain connects TRBV28 to TRBJ1-5; a possible D gene is TRBD1 (5 bases). Germline CDR1 and CDR2: MDHEN and SYDVKM. With 5 bases removed from V and 6 bases from J, the gap between germline ends came to 20 bases. This CDR3 is 16 amino acids long. The CDR3 is CASSPSQAKVGQPQHF. CDR3 in DNA: TGTGCCAGCAGTCCGTCACAGGCTAAGGTGGGTCAGCCCCAGCATTTT.

The chain links TRBV19 to TRBJ2-2; D is uncertain. The germline V gene encodes CDR1 LNHDA and CDR2 SQIVND (reference sequence). V was pared by 3 bases and J by 0 bases, with 5 bases between. The CDR3 runs to 14 residues. The CDR3 protein is CASSMRPNTGELFF. As DNA, the CDR3 is TGTGCCAGTAGTATGCGGCCGAACACCGGGGAGCTGTTTTTT.

The chain employs TRBV15 and TRBJ1-1, with a tentative D call TRBD1 (6 bases). Per the germline V gene, CDR1 is LNHNV and CDR2 is YYDKDF (reference sequence). The V end lost 1 base, the J end lost 0 bases, and 12 bases lay between the germline ends. The CDR3 has 16 residues. The CDR3 protein is CATSRGAGGLNTEAFF. As DNA, the CDR3 is TGTGCCACCAGCAGAGGTGCGGGGGGCCTGAACACTGAAGCTTTCTTT.

The CDR3 coding sequence is TGTGCCAGCAGTGAAGCGTACAGGGCCTCTGGAAACACCATATATTTT. This encodes CASSEAYRASGNTIYF. J is TRBJ1-3 and V is TRBV6-1; a possible D gene is TRBD1 (6 bases). The CDR3 sequence is 16 residues long. Trimming took off 0 bases at V and 0 bases at J, with 9 bases between the two ends. Germline V gene data show CDR1 as MNHNS and CDR2 as SASEGT.

The chain carries TRBV6-1 and TRBJ2-7; D remains unclear. The CDR3 is 12 residues long. Per the germline V gene, CDR1 is MNHNS and CDR2 is SASEGT. V lost 3 bases and J lost 3, with 6 bases in between. As DNA, the CDR3 is TGTGCCAGCAGTGATTCTCGCTACGAGCAGTACTTC. This encodes CASSDSRYEQYF.

The chain links TRBV6-5 to TRBJ2-1, with 8 bases fitting TRBD1. The CDR3 length is 13 residues. Germline V gives CDR1 MNHEY, CDR2 SVGAGI. V gave up 5 bases and J gave up 15 bases; unmatched junction bases: 12. CDR3 residues: CASSPPDREGPFF. The CDR3 DNA reads as TGTGCCAGCAGTCCCCCGGACAGGGAAGGTCCGTTCTTC.

The CDR3 spells CASSPASGSNEQFF. The CDR3 DNA reads as TGCGCCAGCAGCCCTGCTAGCGGGAGCAATGAGCAGTTCTTC. V usage is TRBV5-1 and J usage is TRBJ2-1, with 10 bases aligning to TRBD2. Trimming cost V 4 bases and J 6 bases; bases outside gene matches: 4. CDR1 is SGHRS and CDR2 is YFSETQ in the germline V gene. CDR3 size: 14 residues.

The rearrangement uses TRBV5-1 and TRBJ2-1; TRBD2 aligns across 7 bases. Germline assignment: CDR1 SGHRS and CDR2 YFSETQ. V lost 0 bases to trimming and J lost 0 bases; unmatched junction nucleotides: 9. The CDR3 contains 18 residues. The CDR3 spells CASSLEAPGTTSYNEQFF. As DNA, the CDR3 is TGCGCCAGCAGCTTGGAGGCACCCGGGACTACCTCCTACAATGAGCAGTTCTTC.

The chain has TRBV9 and TRBJ2-2, with 7 bases matching TRBD2. This CDR3 spans 15 amino acids. Looked up from germline, CDR1 is SGDLS and CDR2 is YYNGEE. V shed 2 bases and J 0 bases; nucleotides not matched to a gene: 1. The CDR3 protein is CASSVGGSNTGELFF. In nucleotides, the CDR3 is TGTGCCAGCAGCGTCGGGGGGTCGAACACCGGGGAGCTGTTTTTT. The full variable domain, in which reference TRBV9 and TRBJ2-2 provide the parts outside the CDR3, is DSGVTQTPKHLITATGQRVTLRCSPRSGDLSVYWYQQSLDQGLQFLIQYYNGEERAKGNILERFSAQQFPDLHSELNLSSLELGDSALYFCASSVGGSNTGELFFGEGSRLTVL.

The chain couples TRBV27 to TRBJ1-2; possibly TRBD1 for D (6 bases). CDR3 size: 20 residues. Trimming took 6 bases from V and 4 from J, leaving 33 bases between them. Germline-derived CDR1 and CDR2 are MNHEY and SMNVEV (reference sequence). The CDR3 DNA reads as TGTGCCAGCAGACCTTTCGGACGGACAGACCCAGGGAGAGCAGCCTATGGCTACACCTTC. Translating gives CASRPFGRTDPGRAAYGYTF.

The table lists this clone with a few counts. The chain links TRBV7-2 to TRBJ2-3, with TRBD2 matching 7 bases. Germline-derived CDR1 and CDR2 are SGHTA and FQGNSA. After removal of 6 bases from V and 7 bases from J, the junction contained 19 bases not matched to a gene. The CDR3 length is 17 residues. This chain's CDR3 is CASSPNPTSAGAYTQYF. The CDR3 coding sequence is TGTGCCAGCAGTCCAAACCCCACTAGCGCCGGAGCATATACGCAGTATTTT.

This clone was picked up one time. The rearrangement uses TRBV5-1 and TRBJ1-1; tentatively, D is TRBD1 (5 bases). The germline V gene has CDR1 SGHRS and CDR2 YFSETQ. V lost 4 bases and J lost 4, with 20 bases in between. The length of the CDR3 is 16 residues. Written as DNA, the CDR3 is TGCGCCAGCAGCCGACAAGGGGCCTGGATAGGCACTGAAGCTTTCTTT. It is translated as CASSRQGAWIGTEAFF.

The chain carries TRBV29-1 and TRBJ1-5, with 7 bases identical to TRBD1. CDR3 size: 13 residues. CDR1 and CDR2 from the germline V gene are SQVTM and ANQGSEA. V was pared by 4 bases and J by 8 bases, with 8 bases of the junction left unmatched. CDR3 protein: CSVGQGPFEPQHF. The CDR3 bases are TGCAGCGTTGGACAGGGCCCGTTCGAGCCCCAGCATTTT. The full variable domain, completed using reference TRBV29-1 and TRBJ1-5, is SAVISQKPSRDICQRGTSLTIQCQVDSQVTMMFWYRQQPGQSLTLIATANQGSEATYESGFVIDKFPISRPNLTFSTLTVSNMSPEDSSIYLCSVGQGPFEPQHFGDGTRLSIL.